Below are 27 T cell receptor beta chains sequenced from a single sample in a study of blood T cell repertoires in COVID-19. Using immunoSEQ multiplex PCR, the repertoire was profiled, and TCRdb retains in-frame clones only, with some absent. The sample contains over 130,000 clones, over 60% of which appear only once. Sequenced material: peripheral blood. Source of these receptors: a man aged 50 to 59 with acute or convalescent COVID-19.

In its sample, this clone was seen many times. The V call is TRBV11-3, the J call TRBJ2-1; possible D gene TRBD1, 6 bases. Deletions cut 1 base from V and 7 bases from J, with 8 bases between. Per the germline V gene, CDR1 is SGHNT and CDR2 is YENEEA. The CDR3 covers 13 residues. The DNA of the CDR3 is TGTGCCAGCAGCTTAGTGGGGGCTAATGAGCAGTTCTTC. Protein product: CASSLVGANEQFF.

The rearrangement links TRBV21-1 to TRBJ2-3; the DNA was not compared with TRBD2, the D call given in the table. TRBV21-1 is described as a pseudogene. The CDR3 runs 12 residues. As DNA, the CDR3 is TGTGCCAGCAGCAAACGCGGGAATACGCAGTATTTT. Encoded protein: CASSKRGNTQYF.

DNA of the CDR3: TGTGCCAGCAGCTTAGCGGGGGGGTACAGAGAGACCCAGTACTTC. Its translation: CASSLAGGYRETQYF. The chain combines TRBV2 with TRBJ2-5, with TRBD2 matching over 11 bases. The germline V gene encodes CDR1 SNHLY and CDR2 FYNNEI. The J segment lost 4 bases and the V segment lost 6 bases, leaving 7 bases of the junction unmatched. There are 15 residues in the CDR3. The full variable domain, completed using reference TRBV2 and TRBJ2-5, is EPEVTQTPSHQVTQMGQEVILRCVPISNHLYFYWYRQILGQKVEFLVSFYNNEISEKSEIFDDQFSVERPDGSNFTLKIRSTKLEDSAMYFCASSLAGGYRETQYFGPGTRLLVL.

The rearrangement links TRBV7-9 to TRBJ2-7; 9 bases map to TRBD1. This CDR3 is 14 amino acids long. Unmatched junction bases numbered 7, after V lost 5 bases and J lost 5 bases. Looked up from germline, CDR1 is SEHNR and CDR2 is FQNEAQ (reference sequence). As DNA, the CDR3 is TGTGCCAGCAGCCCTCACAGGGGGCGCGACGAGCAGTACTTC. Protein sequence: CASSPHRGRDEQYF. Full variable domain (missing parts from reference TRBV7-9 and TRBJ2-7): DTGVSQNPRHKITKRGQNVTFRCDPISEHNRLYWYRQTLGQGPEFLTYFQNEAQLEKSRLLSDRFSAERPKGSFSTLEIQRTEQGDSAMYLCASSPHRGRDEQYFGPGTRLTVT.

The chain uses TRBV24-1 and TRBJ2-1; D call uncertain. The germline V gene encodes CDR1 KGHDR and CDR2 SFDVKD. CDR3 length equals 16 residues. Trimming cost V 1 base and J 4 bases, with 13 bases left between them. CDR3 residues: CATSDLPGTSYNEQFF. The CDR3 region has the DNA TGTGCCACCAGTGATTTACCGGGTACTTCTTACAATGAGCAGTTCTTC.

The chain couples TRBV2 to TRBJ1-4; D is ambiguous. The CDR3 sequence is 15 residues long. In germline, CDR1 is SNHLY, CDR2 FYNNEI. Trimming cost V 5 bases and J 0 bases, with 10 bases left between them. The CDR3 spells CASSQYGATNEKLFF. Written as DNA, the CDR3 is TGTGCCAGCAGTCAATACGGGGCAACTAATGAAAAACTGTTTTTT.

This CDR3 reads CASSLLTNYGYTF. Here the CDR3 DNA reads TGTGCCAGCAGCCTACTAACAAATTATGGCTACACCTTC. This sequence joins TRBV7-2 and TRBJ1-2; D ambiguous. Germline CDR1 and CDR2: SGHTA and FQGNSA. Trimming removed 5 bases at V and 5 bases at J, with 12 bases between. This CDR3 is built from 13 residues.

The rearrangement joins TRBV2 to TRBJ2-3; 12 nucleotides align to TRBD1. From germline, CDR1 is SNHLY and CDR2 FYNNEI. The CDR3 is 16 residues long. V trimming: 6 bases; J trimming: 6 bases; junction bases outside the gene matches: 10. DNA for the CDR3: TGTGCCAGCAGATTTTGGGACAGGGGGCGCGAGGATACGCAGTATTTT. Its translation is CASRFWDRGREDTQYF.

The rearrangement links TRBV24-1 to TRBJ2-1; 10 nucleotides match TRBD1. The CDR3 consists of 18 residues. J gave up 5 bases and V 4 bases, and 13 bases lay outside the gene matches. Germline CDR1 KGHDR, CDR2 SFDVKD. The DNA of the CDR3 is TGTGCCACCAGTGACCCCCGGGACAGGGGCCAAGCTAACAATGAGCAGTTCTTC. This translates into CATSDPRDRGQANNEQFF.

This chain joins TRBV19 and TRBJ1-2, with D perhaps TRBD1 (5 bases). Germline V lookup: CDR1 LNHDA, CDR2 SQIVND (reference sequence). The CDR3 is made up of 11 amino acids. V was clipped by 5 bases and J by 8 bases, with 9 bases between them. The CDR3 region has the DNA TGTGCCAGTAGTGGGGGGTTAGGCTACACCTTC. Its translation: CASSGGLGYTF.

The chain uses TRBV24-1 and TRBJ2-3, with TRBD1 matching 8 bases. Germline V gene data show CDR1 as KGHDR and CDR2 as SFDVKD. The CDR3 covers 14 residues. V lost 5 bases to trimming and J lost 3 bases; unmatched junction nucleotides: 3. CDR3 sequence (DNA): TGTGCCACCAGTGCTAGGACAGGGACAGATACGCAGTATTTT. It encodes CATSARTGTDTQYF.

This clone appeared a few times. This chain links TRBV30 with TRBJ1-3; D unresolved. Per germline, CDR1 GTSNPN and CDR2 SVGIG (reference sequence). Trimming pared 4 bases from V and 7 bases from J, leaving 23 bases between. The CDR3 covers 16 residues. CDR3: CAWTRPRGQTGNTIYF. The CDR3 coding sequence is TGTGCCTGGACTCGACCTAGAGGCCAAACGGGGAACACCATATATTTT. The full variable domain, with the rest looked up from reference TRBV30 and TRBJ1-3, is SQTIHQWPATLVQPVGSPLSLECTVEGTSNPNLYWYRQAAGRGLQLLFYSVGIGQISSEVPQNLSASRPQDRQFILSSKKLLLSDSGFYLCAWTRPRGQTGNTIYFGEGSWLTVV.

V usage is TRBV5-5 and J usage is TRBJ1-4, with D possibly being TRBD1 (6 bases). Germline CDR1 is SGHKS and CDR2 is YYEKEE (reference sequence). The CDR3 is 17 amino acids. Trimming took off 4 bases at V and 4 bases at J, with 20 bases between the two ends. The CDR3 DNA follows: TGTGCCAGCAGCCTGGGGACGGCAGGGGTCATTAATGAAAAACTGTTTTTT. Translated: CASSLGTAGVINEKLFF.

The sample holds a few counts of this clone. V and J are TRBV10-1 and TRBJ1-4, with D perhaps TRBD1 (6 bases). V lost 9 bases and J lost 6, with 17 bases in between. This CDR3 contains 14 residues. Germline loops: CDR1 WNHNN, CDR2 SYGVQD (reference sequence). In DNA, the CDR3 is TGCGCCAGGTTCCGCACAGGGTTGGATGAAAAACTGTTTTTT. Protein product: CARFRTGLDEKLFF.

The rearrangement joins TRBV6-1 to TRBJ1-1; D is possibly TRBD1 (5 bases). Germline CDR1 MNHNS, CDR2 SASEGT. The CDR3 covers 13 residues. Trimming shortened V by 1 base and J by 11 bases, and 14 bases separated the two germline ends. The CDR3 loop is CASSEGKGLKAFF. The DNA for the CDR3 is TGTGCCAGCAGTGAAGGGAAGGGGCTGAAGGCTTTCTTT.

V gene TRBV27 combines with J gene TRBJ1-4; 9 bases fit TRBD1. V was clipped by 6 bases and J by 7 bases; unmatched bases: 12. This CDR3 has 16 residues. Germline loops: CDR1 MNHEY, CDR2 SMNVEV (reference sequence). The CDR3 sequence is CASSSSQGALGEKLFF. CDR3 sequence (DNA): TGTGCCAGCAGCTCTTCACAGGGGGCTTTGGGTGAAAAACTGTTTTTT.

The genes are TRBV13 and TRBJ2-1, with 16 bases aligning to TRBD2. With 6 bases clipped from V and 0 bases from J, the junction kept 11 bases outside the gene matches. Germline V CDR1 and CDR2: PRHDT, FYEKMQ (reference sequence). The length of the CDR3 is 20 residues. CDR3 DNA sequence: TGTGCCAGCAGTAAATCCGGGACTAGCGGGGGGGTTAGCTCCTACAATGAGCAGTTCTTC. This sequence encodes CASSKSGTSGGVSSYNEQFF.

This chain uses TRBV5-1 with TRBJ1-1; D may be TRBD1 (6 bases). V gave up 3 bases and J gave up 3 bases, with 21 bases separating them. Looked up from germline, CDR1 is SGHRS and CDR2 is YFSETQ. CDR3 length: 17 amino acids. CDR3 protein: CASSSSPWTARDTEAFF. CDR3 nucleotide sequence: TGCGCCAGCAGCTCCTCCCCATGGACAGCTAGGGACACTGAAGCTTTCTTT.

The chain carries TRBV7-6 and TRBJ1-5; D not certain. CDR3 length: 16 residues. The germline V and J ends were trimmed by 0 bases and 0 bases, with 9 bases remaining between them. Germline V gene data show CDR1 as SGHVS and CDR2 as FNYEAQ. CDR3 DNA sequence: TGTGCCAGCAGCTTAGCGGCGGGGATTAGCAATCAGCCCCAGCATTTT. Amino acids: CASSLAAGISNQPQHF.

V and J are TRBV10-3 and TRBJ1-1; 7 nucleotides match TRBD1. The CDR3 spans 16 residues. J gave up 5 bases and V 2 bases, and 11 bases lay outside the gene matches. Germline CDR1 reads ENHRY; CDR2 reads SYGVKD. CDR3 in amino acids: CAISERTGVRGTEAFF. The CDR3 DNA sequence: TGTGCCATCAGTGAGAGGACGGGCGTCAGGGGGACTGAAGCTTTCTTT.

The chain's CDR3 is CASSPLNTEAFF. The CDR3 nucleotides read TGTGCCAGCAGTCCTCTGAACACTGAAGCTTTCTTT. The gene calls are TRBV12-3 or TRBV12-4 and TRBJ1-1, with D uncertain. Trimming took 5 bases from V and 0 from J, leaving 4 bases between them. The CDR3 consists of 12 residues.

V usage is TRBV23-1 and J usage is TRBJ2-1; TRBD2 matches at 9 bases. TRBV23-1 is sorted into the ORF group, with uncertain function. This CDR3 contains 17 residues. V trimming: 2 bases; J trimming: 3 bases; junction bases outside the gene matches: 8. The CDR3 here is CASSQEGGGAIYNEQFF. CDR3 bases: TGCGCCAGCAGTCAAGAAGGCGGGGGGGCTATCTACAATGAGCAGTTCTTC.

This chain links TRBV7-8 with TRBJ1-6, with D maybe TRBD1 (5 bases). From germline, CDR1 is SGHVS and CDR2 FQNEAQ. The CDR3 spans 14 residues. Trimming removed 5 bases from V and 9 bases from J, with 14 bases in between. DNA of the CDR3: TGTGCCAGCAGCCCCTCGGGGGGGGGTTCACCCCTCCACTTT. Residues: CASSPSGGGSPLHF. Full variable domain (missing parts from reference TRBV7-8 and TRBJ1-6): GAGVSQSPRYKVAKRGQDVALRCDPISGHVSLFWYQQALGQGPEFLTYFQNEAQLDKSGLPSDRFFAERPEGSVSTLKIQRTQQEDSAVYLCASSPSGGGSPLHFGNGTRLTVT.

The chain carries TRBV27 and TRBJ1-2; no clear D gene. Trimming removed 6 bases from V and 5 bases from J, with 16 bases in between. CDR1 is MNHEY and CDR2 is SMNVEV in the germline V gene (reference sequence). The CDR3 extends over 14 amino acids. CDR3: CASRVAVGDYGYTF. CDR3 bases: TGTGCCAGCAGAGTCGCGGTGGGAGATTATGGCTACACCTTC.

This clone was detected a few times. Other DNA sequences in the same sample also yield this CDR3. The chain has TRBV6-1 and TRBJ1-3; TRBD1 might be the D (6 bases). Germline lookup yields CDR1 MNHNS and CDR2 SASEGT. The CDR3 consists of 15 residues. Deletions cut 1 base from V and 1 base from J, with 8 bases between. The CDR3 bases are TGTGCCAGCAGTGAAGACAGGGTATCTGGAAACACCATATATTTT. Its protein is CASSEDRVSGNTIYF.

The V gene is TRBV5-8, the J gene TRBJ1-4, with TRBD1 identical over 9 bases. The germline V gene has CDR1 SGHTS and CDR2 YDEGEE. V lost 4 bases to trimming and J lost 7 bases; unmatched junction nucleotides: 8. The CDR3 contains 15 residues. This chain's CDR3 is CASSPAGTGTEKLFF. In nucleotides, the CDR3 is TGTGCCAGCAGCCCGGCCGGGACAGGGACTGAAAAACTGTTTTTT.

The chain is built from TRBV5-1 and TRBJ2-3; 8 bases map to TRBD2. Trimming took 3 bases from V and 5 from J; bases not matched to a gene: 17. Germline V lookup: CDR1 SGHRS, CDR2 YFSETQ. The length of the CDR3 is 18 residues. The chain's CDR3 is CASSSSASGGHGVDTQYF. The DNA of the CDR3 is TGCGCCAGCAGCTCCAGTGCAAGCGGGGGACACGGTGTAGATACGCAGTATTTT.